This T cell receptor (beta chain) stems from a study of blood T cell repertoires in COVID-19. This clone was counted many times. Profiling relied on immunoSEQ multiplex PCR, and the TCRdb table lists in-frame clones only, not all of them. The sample records about 180,000 clones, 80% being singletons. This CDR3 is 11 amino acids long. Germline-derived CDR1 and CDR2 are DFQATT and SNEGSKA (reference sequence). The V end was cut by 6 bases, the J end by 2 bases, with 6 bases between. The sequence came from a man aged 55 to 70 who had been exposed to COVID-19. Source material: PBMCs or T cells enriched from blood (not recorded which). The chain joins TRBV20-1 to TRBJ2-3; D is uncertain. The CDR3, as DNA: TGCAGTGCAACTTACACAGATACGCAGTATTTT. Amino acids: CSATYTDTQYF.